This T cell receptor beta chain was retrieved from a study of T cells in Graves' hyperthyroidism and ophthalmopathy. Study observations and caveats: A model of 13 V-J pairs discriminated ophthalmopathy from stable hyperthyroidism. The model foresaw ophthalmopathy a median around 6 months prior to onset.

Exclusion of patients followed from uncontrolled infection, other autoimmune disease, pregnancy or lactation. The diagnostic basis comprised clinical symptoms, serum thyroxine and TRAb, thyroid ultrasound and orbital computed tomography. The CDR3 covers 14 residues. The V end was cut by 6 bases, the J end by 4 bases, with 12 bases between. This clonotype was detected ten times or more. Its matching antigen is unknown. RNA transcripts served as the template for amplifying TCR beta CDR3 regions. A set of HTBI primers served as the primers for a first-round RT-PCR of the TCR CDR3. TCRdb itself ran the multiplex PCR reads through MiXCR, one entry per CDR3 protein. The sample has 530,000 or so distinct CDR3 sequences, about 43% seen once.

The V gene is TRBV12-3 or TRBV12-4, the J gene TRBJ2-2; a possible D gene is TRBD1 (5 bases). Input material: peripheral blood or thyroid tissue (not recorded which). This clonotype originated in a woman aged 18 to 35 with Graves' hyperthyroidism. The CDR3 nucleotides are TGTGCCAGCAGAACGACAGCCTCCACCGGGGAGCTGTTTTTT. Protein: CASRTTASTGELFF.